What follows describes a single T cell receptor (beta chain). The antigen is undetermined. The data derive from a study of response to subunit inactivated influenza vaccine. Study-wide findings and caveats: T cells newly recruited by each seasonal influenza vaccination are few, the authors suggested.

MiXCR, run by TCRdb on the RT-PCR reads, gives a single entry per CDR3 protein. This table holds some 500,000 distinct CDR3 sequences, less than 30% found once. Per germline, CDR1 SGHDT and CDR2 YYEEEE. The trim removed 5 bases at V and 6 bases at J, leaving 9 bases unmatched. CDR3 size: 15 residues. The chain couples TRBV5-6 to TRBJ2-7; 12 bases are shared with TRBD1. The specimen comprised CD4+ T cells sorted from PBMCs, sampled 4 to 6 days after vaccination. This receptor was identified in a man between 50 and 59 years old who received an inactivated influenza vaccine. The CDR3 region has the DNA TGTGCCAGCAGTTATCCGGGACAGGGGGCTTCCGAGCAGTACTTC. This encodes CASSYPGQGASEQYF.